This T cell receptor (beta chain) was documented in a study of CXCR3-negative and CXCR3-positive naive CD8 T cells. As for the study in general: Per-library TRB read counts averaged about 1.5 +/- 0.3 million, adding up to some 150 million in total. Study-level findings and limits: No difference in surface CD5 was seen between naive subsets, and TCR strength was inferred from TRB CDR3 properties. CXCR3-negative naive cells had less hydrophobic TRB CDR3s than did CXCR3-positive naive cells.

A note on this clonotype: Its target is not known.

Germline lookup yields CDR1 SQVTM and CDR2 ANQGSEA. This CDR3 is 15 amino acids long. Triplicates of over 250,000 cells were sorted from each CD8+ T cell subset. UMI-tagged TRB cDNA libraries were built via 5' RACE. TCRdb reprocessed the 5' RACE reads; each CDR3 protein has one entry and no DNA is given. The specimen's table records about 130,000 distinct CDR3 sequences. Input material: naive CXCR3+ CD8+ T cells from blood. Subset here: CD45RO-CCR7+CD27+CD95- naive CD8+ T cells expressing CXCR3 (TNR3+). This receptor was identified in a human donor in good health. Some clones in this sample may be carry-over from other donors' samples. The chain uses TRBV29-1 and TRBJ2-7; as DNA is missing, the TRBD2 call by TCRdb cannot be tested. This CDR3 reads CSVVLLGPRTYEQYF.